This TCR beta chain was obtained from a study of T cell repertoires in cytomegalovirus infection. Study information: Public TCR beta signatures marked donors with CMV infection and the matching HLA. Overall study findings and caveats: Clonotype analysis showed dominance of the ex vivo response by HLA-C-restricted CMV-specific TCR beta clonotypes. Pooled public TCR beta family frequency picked out CMV carriers with the relevant HLA.

A single record per CDR3 protein comes from TCRdb applying MiXCR to the reads. The data contain about 890,000 distinct CDR3 sequences, around 32% of them singletons. Concerning this clonotype: What it recognizes is unknown.

The sample was cultured CD8+ T cells from PBMCs, taken from culture after CMV antigen stimulation. This receptor was identified in a human donor in good health (CMV status not recorded). Some clones in this sample may be carry-over from other donors' samples.

The CDR3 sequence: CASSILGGVETQYF. CDR3 nucleotide sequence: TGTGCCAGTAGTATACTCGGCGGGGTGGAGACCCAGTACTTC. This chain joins TRBV19 and TRBJ2-5, with a possible D match to TRBD2 (6 bases). Germline-derived CDR1 and CDR2 are LNHDA and SQIVND (reference sequence). V dropped 2 bases and J dropped 5 bases, with 12 bases sitting between them. This CDR3 has 14 amino acids.